This entry lists 21 T cell receptor beta chains sequenced from one sample in a study of vaccination and CD4 T cells after COVID-19. The study sequenced cultured CD4+ T cell DNA using the Oncomine TCR Beta short-read assay. TCRdb re-analysed the PCR reads in MiXCR, keeping a single row per CDR3 protein. The profile shows around 20,000 distinct CDR3 sequences, just under 45% of them singletons. The treatment denotes: approximately 10-day PBMC culture with coronavirus spike peptide pools or control peptides (ViraFEST assay). These TCRs' antigens remain unknown. The sequenced sample consisted of CD4+ T cells from blood, cultured in vitro. The receptors stem from a human donor who had recovered from COVID-19.

This clonotype was counted between two and nine times. This chain links TRBV2 with TRBJ2-2, with D maybe TRBD2 (5 bases). Trimming pared 6 bases from V and 2 bases from J, leaving 7 bases between. CDR3 size: 13 residues. The germline V gene encodes CDR1 SNHLY and CDR2 FYNNEI. CDR3 sequence reads: CASREDNTGELFF. CDR3 sequence (DNA): TGTGCCAGCAGGGAGGACAACACCGGGGAGCTGTTTTTT.

The CDR3 nucleotides read TGTGCCAGCAGTGAGGTGGTAACAGGGGGAACCGGGGAGCTGTTTTTT. It is translated as CASSEVVTGGTGELFF. This chain links TRBV6-1 with TRBJ2-2, with 8 bases identical to TRBD1. The germline gives CDR1 MNHNS, CDR2 SASEGT. The CDR3 totals 16 residues. Trimming removed 3 bases from V and 5 bases from J; junction bases left unmatched: 8.

The sample holds one count of this clonotype. The chain links TRBV24-1 to TRBJ2-3; the match to TRBD1 covers 7 bases. The germline V gene encodes CDR1 KGHDR and CDR2 SFDVKD. Losses at the gene ends were 7 bases for V and 2 bases for J; bases not matched to a gene: 5. The CDR3 is 14 amino acids. The CDR3 coding sequence is TGTGCCACCAGCAACAGGGGTGTCACAGATACGCAGTATTTT. This sequence encodes CATSNRGVTDTQYF.

This clonotype has a handful of counts. This chain uses TRBV25-1 with TRBJ2-3, with D tentatively TRBD2 (5 bases). Germline CDR1 MGHDK, CDR2 SYGVNS. V was trimmed by 1 base and J by 2 bases, leaving 10 bases between them. The CDR3 has 15 amino acids. CDR3 loop: CASSEFEGNTDTQYF. CDR3 DNA: TGTGCCAGCAGTGAATTTGAGGGTAACACAGATACGCAGTATTTT.

This rearrangement joins TRBV4-3 to TRBJ1-2, with 10 positions matching TRBD1. This CDR3 region has 16 residues. Per germline, CDR1 LGHNA and CDR2 YSLEER. J lost 6 bases, V lost 0 bases, and 7 bases had no gene match. The CDR3 loop reads CASSQDMTGGDHGYTF. Here the CDR3 DNA reads TGCGCCAGCAGCCAAGATATGACAGGGGGCGACCATGGCTACACCTTC.

This clonotype appeared a single time. The chain has TRBV11-2 and TRBJ2-7; no firm D call. The CDR3 is made up of 13 amino acids. Trimming left V 0 bases short and J 1 base short, with 4 bases between. Germline V gene sequence: CDR1 SGHAT, CDR2 FQNNGV. CDR3 DNA sequence: TGTGCCAGCAGCTTAGAGTGGTCCTACGAGCAGTACTTC. Its protein product is CASSLEWSYEQYF.

This clonotype was detected a few times. The rearrangement joins TRBV10-1 to TRBJ2-5, with D possibly called TRBD1 or TRBD2 (5 bases each). CDR1 is WNHNN and CDR2 is SYGVQD in the germline V gene (reference sequence). This CDR3 has 14 residues. Trimming stripped 6 bases from V and 2 bases from J, with 13 bases between. The CDR3 nucleotides read TGCGCCAGCAGCGAGGGGCATGGACAAGAGACCCAGTACTTC. It codes for CASSEGHGQETQYF.

This clonotype has more than one count but fewer than ten. The chain couples TRBV28 to TRBJ1-2; maybe TRBD1 (5 bases). Germline loops: CDR1 MDHEN, CDR2 SYDVKM. V was shortened by 1 base and J by 8 bases, with 14 bases between the two germline ends. There are 14 residues in the CDR3. The CDR3 spells CASSLSQQGRGYTF. The CDR3 DNA follows: TGTGCCAGCAGTTTATCCCAGCAGGGAAGGGGCTACACCTTC.

This sequence joins TRBV4-1 and TRBJ1-2; D unresolved. The CDR3 contains 15 residues. Germline V gene sequence: CDR1 MGHRA, CDR2 YSYEKL. Trimming pared 1 base from V and 1 base from J, leaving 10 bases between. The CDR3 reads CASSQVLQFNYGYTF. CDR3 in DNA: TGCGCCAGCAGCCAAGTTTTGCAGTTTAACTATGGCTACACCTTC.

This chain joins TRBV28 and TRBJ2-7; 8 bases fit TRBD1. J lost 4 bases, V lost 8 bases, and 4 bases had no gene match. CDR1 and CDR2 from the germline V gene are MDHEN and SYDVKM. The CDR3 is 12 residues long. The CDR3 sequence is CASLTGAYEQYF. Written as DNA, the CDR3 is TGTGCCAGCCTGACAGGGGCTTACGAGCAGTACTTC. The entire variable domain, with the rest obtained from reference TRBV28 and TRBJ2-7, is as follows: DVKVTQSSRYLVKRTGEKVFLECVQDMDHENMFWYRQDPGLGLRLIYFSYDVKMKEKGDIPEGYSVSREKKERFSLILESASTNQTSMYLCASLTGAYEQYFGPGTRLTVT.

In this sample, this clonotype turned up a few times. The rearrangement uses TRBV30 and TRBJ1-6, with D possibly matching TRBD1 (5 bases). Trimming took off 5 bases at V and 5 bases at J, with 13 bases between the two ends. The CDR3 contains 14 residues. Germline V gene data show CDR1 as GTSNPN and CDR2 as SVGIG (reference sequence). The CDR3 region is CAWGKGLDNSPLHF. CDR3 sequence (DNA): TGTGCCTGGGGGAAGGGACTCGATAATTCACCCCTCCACTTT.

In this sample, this clonotype turned up a few times. The genes are TRBV10-1 and TRBJ2-2; D is perhaps TRBD1 (5 bases). V lost 3 bases and J lost 1, with 9 bases in between. The CDR3 covers 15 residues. Germline V gene lookup returns CDR1 WNHNN and CDR2 SYGVQD (reference sequence). The CDR3 bases are TGCGCCAGCAGTGATACAGGAAAGAACACCGGGGAGCTGTTTTTT. This codes for CASSDTGKNTGELFF.

V and J are TRBV6-5 and TRBJ2-4; possible D gene TRBD2, 6 bases. The V end lost 2 bases, the J end lost 1 base, and 6 bases lay between the germline ends. There are 14 residues in the CDR3. Germline lookup yields CDR1 MNHEY and CDR2 SVGAGI. The CDR3 loop reads CASSYGGAKNIQYF. Written as DNA, the CDR3 is TGTGCCAGCAGTTACGGGGGGGCCAAAAACATTCAGTACTTC.

The genes are TRBV7-9 and TRBJ2-1; no clear D. The CDR3 extends over 15 amino acids. Germline CDR1 reads SEHNR; CDR2 reads FQNEAQ (reference sequence). The V and J ends lost 1 base and 5 bases respectively, with 12 bases between them. DNA for the CDR3: TGTGCCAGCAGCTTAGGCCAGGCCACTCACAATGAGCAGTTCTTC. Translated: CASSLGQATHNEQFF.

This chain connects TRBV27 to TRBJ1-6; 9 bases fit TRBD1. Germline CDR1 is MNHEY and CDR2 is SMNVEV (reference sequence). CDR3 length equals 16 residues. J gave up 10 bases and V 9 bases, and 16 bases lay outside the gene matches. CDR3 in DNA: TGTGCCAGTGCAACCTCGACAGGGGGTTATAGATCACCCCTCCACTTT. Translated: CASATSTGGYRSPLHF.

The table lists this clonotype with a few counts. This CDR3 reads CASSVTGQFHQPQHF. The CDR3 DNA sequence: TGTGCCAGCAGCGTAACAGGTCAATTCCATCAGCCCCAGCATTTT. The rearrangement uses TRBV9 and TRBJ1-5, with D tentatively TRBD1 (5 bases). Germline lookup yields CDR1 SGDLS and CDR2 YYNGEE. The CDR3 sequence is 15 residues long. Deletions cut 1 base from V and 5 bases from J, with 13 bases between.

This chain connects TRBV7-9 to TRBJ2-3; 7 nucleotides line up with TRBD2. Germline trimming cut 0 bases from V and 3 bases from J; bases unmatched to any gene: 3. The CDR3 runs to 15 residues. Germline CDR1 and CDR2: SEHNR and FQNEAQ (reference sequence). The CDR3 here is CASSLAAGVTDTQYF. Written as DNA, the CDR3 is TGTGCCAGCAGCTTAGCCGCGGGAGTAACAGATACGCAGTATTTT. Filled out from reference TRBV7-9 and TRBJ2-3, the complete variable domain reads DTGVSQNPRHKITKRGQNVTFRCDPISEHNRLYWYRQTLGQGPEFLTYFQNEAQLEKSRLLSDRFSAERPKGSFSTLEIQRTEQGDSAMYLCASSLAAGVTDTQYFGPGTRLTVL.

The chain carries TRBV10-1 and TRBJ2-5; D gene uncertain. CDR1 and CDR2 (germline): WNHNN, SYGVQD (reference sequence). The CDR3 runs to 14 residues. V was shortened by 3 bases and J by 2 bases, with 10 bases between the two germline ends. CDR3 residues: CASSESGSQETQYF. In DNA, the CDR3 is TGCGCCAGCAGTGAATCGGGTTCGCAAGAGACCCAGTACTTC.

This clonotype was seen more than once but under ten times. The gene calls are TRBV7-2 and TRBJ1-2; D remains unclear. The CDR3 is 13 residues long. V shed 4 bases and J shed 7 bases, with 13 bases lying between them. CDR1 and CDR2 (germline): SGHTA, FQGNSA. The CDR3 nucleotides are TGTGCCAGCAGCTCGACATCTCCCACTGGCTACACCTTC. It translates to CASSSTSPTGYTF.

V usage is TRBV5-1 and J usage is TRBJ1-2, with TRBD1 as a possible D gene (5 bases). This CDR3 region has 15 residues. The germline V gene has CDR1 SGHRS and CDR2 YFSETQ. V was cut by 3 bases and J by 6 bases, with 18 bases left in between. This chain's CDR3 is CASSSVGGIGDGYTF. The CDR3 DNA follows: TGCGCCAGCAGCTCGGTCGGCGGTATAGGGGATGGCTACACCTTC. Full variable domain (remainder filled in from reference TRBV5-1 and TRBJ1-2): KAGVTQTPRYLIKTRGQQVTLSCSPISGHRSVSWYQQTPGQGLQFLFEYFSETQRNKGNFPGRFSGRQFSNSRSEMNVSTLELGDSALYLCASSSVGGIGDGYTFGSGTRLTVV.

This clonotype appeared a single time. The chain has TRBV6-5 and TRBJ1-1, with D maybe TRBD1 (5 bases). Germline values: CDR1 MNHEY, CDR2 SVGAGI. The CDR3 covers 13 residues. V was shortened by 2 bases and J by 1 base, with 5 bases between the two germline ends. The CDR3 sequence is CASSYRGNTEAFF. CDR3 bases: TGTGCCAGCAGTTACAGGGGGAACACTGAAGCTTTCTTT.